The 19 T cell receptor beta chains given below trace back to one sample, sequenced in a study of human T cells and chemical hapten exposure. Stated time point: pre-sensitization, week 0. Treatment given: therapeutic diphenylcyclopropenone sensitization with weekly scalp DPC. TCRdb redid the calling of the RACE reads with MiXCR, one entry per CDR3 protein. Of more than 55,000 distinct CDR3 sequences listed, 11% are singletons. The material sequenced was whole blood, taken in connection with sensitization to the hapten diphenylcyclopropenone (DPC). These receptors were taken from a woman aged 40 to 55 with alopecia areata. Some clones in this sample may be carry-over from other donors' samples.

The rearrangement links TRBV28 to TRBJ2-2; no reliable D call. Germline V lookup: CDR1 MDHEN, CDR2 SYDVKM. V lost 6 bases and J lost 6, with 8 bases in between. The CDR3 totals 12 residues. CDR3 DNA: TGTGCCAGCAGAGAGAATGCCGGGGAGCTGTTTTTT. Translated: CASRENAGELFF.

In this sample, this clonotype turned up a few times. The chain carries TRBV25-1 and TRBJ1-2; D unclear. This CDR3 contains 14 residues. Germline CDR1 and CDR2: MGHDK and SYGVNS. Trimming shortened V by 2 bases and J by 1 base, and 8 bases separated the two germline ends. The CDR3 is CASSEIGVNYGYTF. In DNA form, the CDR3 reads TGTGCCAGCAGTGAAATAGGCGTTAACTATGGCTACACCTTC.

This clonotype was observed a few times. The V gene is TRBV4-3, the J gene TRBJ2-7; the match to TRBD2 covers 9 bases. In germline, CDR1 is LGHNA, CDR2 YSLEER. The CDR3 is 15 residues long. J gave up 3 bases and V 1 base, and 4 bases lay outside the gene matches. The CDR3 sequence: CASSQGVAGDYEQYF. Written as DNA, the CDR3 is TGCGCCAGCAGCCAAGGGGTAGCGGGGGACTACGAGCAGTACTTC.

This clonotype was observed at least ten times. The genes are TRBV5-6 and TRBJ2-1; TRBD1 might be the D (6 bases). Trimming took off 4 bases at V and 9 bases at J, with 14 bases between the two ends. Germline V gene lookup returns CDR1 SGHDT and CDR2 YYEEEE. The CDR3 consists of 13 residues. CDR3 residues: CASSLVGGSEQFF. The CDR3 bases are TGTGCCAGCAGCCTCGTAGGGGGAAGTGAGCAGTTCTTC.

At least ten counts were recorded for this clonotype. The chain combines TRBV6-4 with TRBJ2-2; D gene ambiguous. V was shortened by 2 bases and J by 0 bases, with 7 bases between the two germline ends. This CDR3 has 15 amino acids. CDR1 and CDR2 from the germline V gene are MRHNA and SNTAGT. The CDR3 here is CASSDPSANTGELFF. CDR3 coding DNA: TGTGCCAGCAGTGACCCCAGCGCGAACACCGGGGAGCTGTTTTTT.

This clonotype was detected many times. This sequence joins TRBV7-2 and TRBJ1-2; 9 bases fit TRBD1. Germline CDR1 reads SGHTA; CDR2 reads FQGNSA. CDR3 length: 15 amino acids. The junction had 9 bases not matched to a gene; V was cut back by 4 bases and J by 6 bases. CDR3 DNA sequence: TGTGCCAGCAGCTCATCGGGACAGGGACTGAATGGCTACACCTTC. Its translation: CASSSSGQGLNGYTF. Together with reference TRBV7-2 and TRBJ1-2, the CDR3 gives the full variable domain: GAGVSQSPSNKVTEKGKDVELRCDPISGHTALYWYRQSLGQGLEFLIYFQGNSAPDKSGLPSDRFSAERTGGSVSTLTIQRTQQEDSAVYLCASSSSGQGLNGYTFGSGTRLTVV.

This clonotype was detected a few times. CDR3 nucleotide sequence: TGCAGTGGGCGGGGGGGCGGATCCTACAATGAGCAGTTCTTC. Translation: CSGRGGGSYNEQFF. The chain has TRBV20-1 and TRBJ2-1, with TRBD2 matching 9 bases. CDR3 length equals 14 residues. The germline V gene has CDR1 DFQATT and CDR2 SNEGSKA (reference sequence). J was trimmed by 1 base and V by 7 bases; bases with no gene match: 5.

This clonotype turned up a few times. The chain has TRBV30 and TRBJ1-1; the D is unclear. Trimming left V 0 bases short and J 1 base short, with 12 bases between. Germline V gene lookup returns CDR1 GTSNPN and CDR2 SVGIG (reference sequence). The CDR3 contains 15 residues. The CDR3 sequence: CAWSVIGRRNTEAFF. The CDR3, as DNA: TGTGCCTGGAGTGTTATTGGCAGGAGGAACACTGAAGCTTTCTTT.

In this sample, this clonotype turned up a few times. The rearrangement links TRBV5-5 to TRBJ2-4; D ambiguous. V lost 6 bases and J lost 5, with 15 bases in between. CDR3 size: 14 residues. Germline assignment: CDR1 SGHKS and CDR2 YYEKEE (reference sequence). CDR3 coding DNA: TGTGCCAGCATCTCGACGGCACTCCAAAACATTCAGTACTTC. Translation gives CASISTALQNIQYF. The variable domain in full, with the rest retrieved from reference TRBV5-5 and TRBJ2-4, is DAGVTQSPTHLIKTRGQQVTLRCSPISGHKSVSWYQQVLGQGPQFIFQYYEKEERGRGNFPDRFSARQFPNYSSELNVNALLLGDSALYLCASISTALQNIQYFGAGTRLSVL.

This clonotype was observed at least ten times. The chain recombines TRBV29-1 with TRBJ1-4; weak D call: TRBD1 (6 bases). The CDR3 sequence is 13 residues long. Germline values: CDR1 SQVTM, CDR2 ANQGSEA. Between the trimmed V and J ends, which lost 3 bases and 7 bases, there was a span of 12 bases. This CDR3 is CSVDRGSGEKLFF. In DNA form, the CDR3 reads TGCAGCGTTGATAGGGGGTCTGGTGAAAAACTGTTTTTT.

The chain links TRBV29-1 to TRBJ2-7; D not resolved. The CDR3 length is 14 residues. Germline V lookup: CDR1 SQVTM, CDR2 ANQGSEA. V shed 4 bases and J shed 7 bases, with 20 bases lying between them. CDR3 protein: CSVVPTNDLTEQYF. Written as DNA, the CDR3 is TGCAGCGTTGTTCCAACAAACGACCTGACGGAGCAGTACTTC.

Only a few counts were recorded for this clonotype. The chain uses TRBV6-6 and TRBJ1-1, with TRBD1 identical over 10 bases. The V and J ends lost 5 bases and 0 bases, in that order; junction bases with no gene match: 6. The germline V gene encodes CDR1 MNHNY and CDR2 SVGAGI (reference sequence). CDR3 length: 16 amino acids. CDR3 nucleotides: TGTGCCAGCAGTCGGACAGGGGGGGACATGAACACTGAAGCTTTCTTT. Its translation is CASSRTGGDMNTEAFF.

This clonotype was detected many times. This chain uses TRBV11-2 with TRBJ2-5; D tentatively reads TRBD1 or TRBD2 (6 bases each). Germline V gives CDR1 SGHAT, CDR2 FQNNGV. This CDR3 has 13 amino acids. Trimming removed 7 bases at V and 5 bases at J, with 14 bases between. The CDR3 DNA reads as TGTGCCAGCAACACGGGGGCGCGGGAGACCCAGTACTTC. It encodes CASNTGARETQYF. Combining the CDR3 with reference TRBV11-2 and TRBJ2-5 gives the whole variable domain EAGVAQSPRYKIIEKRQSVAFWCNPISGHATLYWYQQILGQGPKLLIQFQNNGVVDDSQLPKDRFSAERLKGVDSTLKIQPAKLEDSAVYLCASNTGARETQYFGPGTRLLVL.

The chain is built from TRBV15 and TRBJ1-5; 11 bases map to TRBD1. In germline, CDR1 is LNHNV, CDR2 YYDKDF (reference sequence). J was trimmed by 4 bases and V by 0 bases; bases with no gene match: 8. The length of the CDR3 is 18 residues. The CDR3 DNA sequence: TGTGCCACCAGCAGAGATGGGCGGACAGGGGGCAGAAATCAGCCCCAGCATTTT. Residues: CATSRDGRTGGRNQPQHF.

This clonotype was picked up a small number of times. The genes are TRBV20-1 and TRBJ2-7; D possibly corresponds to TRBD2 (6 bases). Trimming removed 2 bases at V and 3 bases at J, with 8 bases between. The CDR3 totals 12 residues. Germline loops: CDR1 DFQATT, CDR2 SNEGSKA (reference sequence). CDR3 protein: CSARQDYYEQYF. DNA for the CDR3: TGCAGTGCTAGACAGGACTACTACGAGCAGTACTTC.

This clonotype came up many times. V usage is TRBV11-2 and J usage is TRBJ1-1; 8 nucleotides agree with TRBD1. V trimming: 8 bases; J trimming: 8 bases; junction bases outside the gene matches: 13. Germline CDR1 and CDR2: SGHAT and FQNNGV. This CDR3 has 14 amino acids. CDR3 sequence reads: CASQQGTGSREAFF. The CDR3 region has the DNA TGTGCCAGCCAGCAGGGGACAGGCTCCCGGGAAGCTTTCTTT.

Ten or more counts support this clonotype. The chain has TRBV5-4 and TRBJ2-6, with 12 bases lining up with TRBD1. The germline CDR1 and CDR2 sequences are SGHNT and YYREEE (reference sequence). J was trimmed by 3 bases and V by 7 bases; bases with no gene match: 2. This CDR3 comprises 15 residues. The CDR3 sequence: CASWDRGRGANVLTF. The CDR3 nucleotides are TGTGCCAGCTGGGACAGGGGGCGTGGGGCCAACGTCCTGACTTTC.

The table lists this clonotype with many counts. The chain recombines TRBV20-1 with TRBJ1-1; TRBD1 matches at 7 bases. J was trimmed by 8 bases and V by 5 bases; bases with no gene match: 5. This CDR3 region has 11 residues. The germline gives CDR1 DFQATT, CDR2 SNEGSKA (reference sequence). The CDR3 loop reads CSALGTVEAFF. CDR3 coding DNA: TGCAGTGCTTTAGGGACAGTCGAAGCTTTCTTT.

This clonotype was counted at least ten times. V usage is TRBV7-8 and J usage is TRBJ1-4; tentatively, D is TRBD1 (6 bases). Per germline, CDR1 SGHVS and CDR2 FQNEAQ. Trimming pared 1 base from V and 7 bases from J, leaving 16 bases between. This CDR3 contains 16 residues. In DNA, the CDR3 is TGTGCCAGCAGCTTAGGGACGGGACAAGCGGCTGAAAAACTGTTTTTT. Translation gives CASSLGTGQAAEKLFF. Using reference TRBV7-8 and TRBJ1-4 for the parts outside the CDR3, the full variable domain is GAGVSQSPRYKVAKRGQDVALRCDPISGHVSLFWYQQALGQGPEFLTYFQNEAQLDKSGLPSDRFFAERPEGSVSTLKIQRTQQEDSAVYLCASSLGTGQAAEKLFFGSGTQLSVL.